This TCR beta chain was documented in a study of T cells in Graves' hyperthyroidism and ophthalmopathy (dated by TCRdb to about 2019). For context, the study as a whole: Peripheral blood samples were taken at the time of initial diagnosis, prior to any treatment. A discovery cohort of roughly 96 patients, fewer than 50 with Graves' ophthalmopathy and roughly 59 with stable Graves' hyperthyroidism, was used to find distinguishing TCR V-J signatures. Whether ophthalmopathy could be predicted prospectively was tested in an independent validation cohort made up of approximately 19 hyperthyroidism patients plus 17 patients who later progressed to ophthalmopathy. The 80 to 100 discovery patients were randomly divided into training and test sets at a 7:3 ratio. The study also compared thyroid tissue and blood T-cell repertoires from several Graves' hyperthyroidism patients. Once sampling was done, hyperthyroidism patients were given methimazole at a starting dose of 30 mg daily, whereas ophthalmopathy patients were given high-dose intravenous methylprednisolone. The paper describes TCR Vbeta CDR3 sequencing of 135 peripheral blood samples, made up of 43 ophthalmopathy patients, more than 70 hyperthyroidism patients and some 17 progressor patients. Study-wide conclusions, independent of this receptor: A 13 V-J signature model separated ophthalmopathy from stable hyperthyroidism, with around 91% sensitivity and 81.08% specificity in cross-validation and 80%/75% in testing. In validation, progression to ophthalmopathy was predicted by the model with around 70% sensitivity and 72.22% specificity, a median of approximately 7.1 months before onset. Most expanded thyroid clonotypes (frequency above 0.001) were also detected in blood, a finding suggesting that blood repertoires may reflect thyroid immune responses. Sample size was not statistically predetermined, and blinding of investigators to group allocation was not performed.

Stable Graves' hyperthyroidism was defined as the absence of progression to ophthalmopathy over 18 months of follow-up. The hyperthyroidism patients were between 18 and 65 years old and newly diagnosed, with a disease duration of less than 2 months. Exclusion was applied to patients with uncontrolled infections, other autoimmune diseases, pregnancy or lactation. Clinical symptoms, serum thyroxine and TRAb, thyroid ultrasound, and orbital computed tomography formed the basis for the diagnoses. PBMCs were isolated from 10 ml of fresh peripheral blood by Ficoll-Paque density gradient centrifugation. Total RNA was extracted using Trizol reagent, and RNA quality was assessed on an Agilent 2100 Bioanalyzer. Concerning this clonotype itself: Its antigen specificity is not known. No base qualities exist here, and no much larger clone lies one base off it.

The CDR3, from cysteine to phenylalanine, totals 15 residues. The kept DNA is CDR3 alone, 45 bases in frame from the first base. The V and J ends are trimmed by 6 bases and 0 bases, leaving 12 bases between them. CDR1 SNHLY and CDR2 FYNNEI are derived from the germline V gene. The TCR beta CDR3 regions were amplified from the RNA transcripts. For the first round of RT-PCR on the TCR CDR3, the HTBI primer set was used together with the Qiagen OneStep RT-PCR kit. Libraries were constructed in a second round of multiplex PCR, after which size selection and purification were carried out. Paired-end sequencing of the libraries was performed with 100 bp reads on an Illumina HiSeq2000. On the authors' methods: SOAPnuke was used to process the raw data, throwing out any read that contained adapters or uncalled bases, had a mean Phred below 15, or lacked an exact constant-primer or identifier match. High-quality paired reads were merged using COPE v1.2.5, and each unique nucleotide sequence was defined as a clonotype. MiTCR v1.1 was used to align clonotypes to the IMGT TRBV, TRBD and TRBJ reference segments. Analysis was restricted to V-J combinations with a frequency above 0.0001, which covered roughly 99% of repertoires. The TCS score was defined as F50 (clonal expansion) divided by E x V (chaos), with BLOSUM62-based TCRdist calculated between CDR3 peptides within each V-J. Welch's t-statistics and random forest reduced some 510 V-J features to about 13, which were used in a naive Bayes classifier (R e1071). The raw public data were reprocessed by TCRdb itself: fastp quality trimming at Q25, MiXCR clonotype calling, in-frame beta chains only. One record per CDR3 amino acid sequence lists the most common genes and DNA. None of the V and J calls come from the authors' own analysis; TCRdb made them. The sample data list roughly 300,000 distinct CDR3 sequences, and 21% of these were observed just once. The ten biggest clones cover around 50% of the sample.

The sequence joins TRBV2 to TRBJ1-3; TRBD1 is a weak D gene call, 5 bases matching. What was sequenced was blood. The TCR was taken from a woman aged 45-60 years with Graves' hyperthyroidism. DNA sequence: TGTGCCAGCAGCCGGACAACCAGCTCTGGAAACACCATATATTTT. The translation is CASSRTTSSGNTIYF.